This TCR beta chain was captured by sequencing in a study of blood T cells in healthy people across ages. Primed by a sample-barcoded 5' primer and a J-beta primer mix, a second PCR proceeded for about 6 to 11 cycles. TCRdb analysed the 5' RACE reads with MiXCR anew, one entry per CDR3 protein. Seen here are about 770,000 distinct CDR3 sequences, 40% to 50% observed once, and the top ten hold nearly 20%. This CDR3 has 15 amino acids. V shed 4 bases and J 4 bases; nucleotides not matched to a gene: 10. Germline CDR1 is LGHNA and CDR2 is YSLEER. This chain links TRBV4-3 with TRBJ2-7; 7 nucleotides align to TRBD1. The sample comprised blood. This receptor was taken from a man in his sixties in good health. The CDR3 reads CASSPTRTGNYEQYF. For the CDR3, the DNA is TGCGCCAGCAGCCCCACCCGGACAGGAAATTACGAGCAGTACTTC.